This entry describes one T cell receptor beta chain. Antigen specificity is unknown. Clones were read by immunoSEQ multiplex PCR, and TCRdb kept only the in-frame ones, dropping some. The table has 93,000 or so clones, around 92% seen once; the top ten hold less than 55%. This entry is derived from a study of T cell responses to AZD1222 COVID-19 vaccine. Overall study results and limits: Of spike-specific TCRs, nearly half reportedly target regions left unmutated in variants.

This CDR3 is built from 14 residues. Trimming stripped 2 bases from V and 9 bases from J, with 14 bases between. In germline, CDR1 is LGHNT, CDR2 FRNRAP. The chain couples TRBV12-5 to TRBJ2-1, with D possibly called TRBD1 or TRBD2 (6 bases each). The sequence derives from an adult in good health. The sample in question was peripheral blood, obtained on day 0 of AZD1222 vaccination. CDR3 in DNA: TGTGCTAGTGGTTTGTCGGCCCCGGGGGCTGAGCAGTTCTTC. Translation gives CASGLSAPGAEQFF. The full variable domain, completed using reference TRBV12-5 and TRBJ2-1, is DARVTQTPRHKVTEMGQEVTMRCQPILGHNTVFWYRQTMMQGLELLAYFRNRAPLDDSGMPKDRFSAEMPDATLATLKIQPSEPRDSAVYFCASGLSAPGAEQFFGPGTRLTVL.